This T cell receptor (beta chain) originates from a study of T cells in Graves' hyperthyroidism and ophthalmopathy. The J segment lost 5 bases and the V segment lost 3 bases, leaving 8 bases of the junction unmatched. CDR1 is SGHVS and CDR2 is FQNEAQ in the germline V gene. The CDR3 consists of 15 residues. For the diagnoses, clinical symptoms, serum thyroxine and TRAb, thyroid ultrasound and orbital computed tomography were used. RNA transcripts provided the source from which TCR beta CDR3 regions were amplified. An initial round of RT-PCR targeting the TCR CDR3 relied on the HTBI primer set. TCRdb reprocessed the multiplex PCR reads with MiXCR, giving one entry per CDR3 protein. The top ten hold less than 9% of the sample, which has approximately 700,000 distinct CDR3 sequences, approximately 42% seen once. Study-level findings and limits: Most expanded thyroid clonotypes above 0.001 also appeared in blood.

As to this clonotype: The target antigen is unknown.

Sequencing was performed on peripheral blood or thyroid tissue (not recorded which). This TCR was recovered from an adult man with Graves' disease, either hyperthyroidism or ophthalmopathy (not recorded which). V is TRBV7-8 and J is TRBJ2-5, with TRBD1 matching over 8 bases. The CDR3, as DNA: TGTGCCAGCAGCTTGATGGCAGGGGGCGACGAGACCCAGTACTTC. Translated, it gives CASSLMAGGDETQYF.